The entry that follows covers one T cell receptor beta chain sequence. Authors' analysis steps: Amplifying reference gene primers gave estimates of nucleated cell counts. Only in-frame clones appear in the TCRdb table, and some are missing; sequencing was by immunoSEQ multiplex PCR. For V, J and clone size, that table is used; D and trimming come from the DNA. The sample includes 150,000 to 200,000 clones, about 85% of them seen just once. This sample is drawn from a study of blood T cell repertoires in COVID-19. On the study more broadly: Collection of acute and convalescent COVID-19 samples took place in the United States, Italy and Spain. T cells, B-cell-depleted T cells, or PBMCs provided the cDNA or gDNA that served as material.

The receptor was derived from a woman older than 75 in a cohort sampled during active or convalescent COVID-19. Sample: peripheral blood.

The CDR3 loop is CAWSAGGLAKETQYF. CDR3 sequence (DNA): TGTGCCTGGAGTGCGGGGGGATTAGCGAAAGAGACCCAGTACTTC. The chain carries TRBV30 and TRBJ2-5, with 7 bases fitting TRBD2. CDR1 is GTSNPN, CDR2 SVGIG, per germline (reference sequence). V lost 1 base to trimming and J lost 3 bases; unmatched junction nucleotides: 8. The CDR3 length is 15 residues.